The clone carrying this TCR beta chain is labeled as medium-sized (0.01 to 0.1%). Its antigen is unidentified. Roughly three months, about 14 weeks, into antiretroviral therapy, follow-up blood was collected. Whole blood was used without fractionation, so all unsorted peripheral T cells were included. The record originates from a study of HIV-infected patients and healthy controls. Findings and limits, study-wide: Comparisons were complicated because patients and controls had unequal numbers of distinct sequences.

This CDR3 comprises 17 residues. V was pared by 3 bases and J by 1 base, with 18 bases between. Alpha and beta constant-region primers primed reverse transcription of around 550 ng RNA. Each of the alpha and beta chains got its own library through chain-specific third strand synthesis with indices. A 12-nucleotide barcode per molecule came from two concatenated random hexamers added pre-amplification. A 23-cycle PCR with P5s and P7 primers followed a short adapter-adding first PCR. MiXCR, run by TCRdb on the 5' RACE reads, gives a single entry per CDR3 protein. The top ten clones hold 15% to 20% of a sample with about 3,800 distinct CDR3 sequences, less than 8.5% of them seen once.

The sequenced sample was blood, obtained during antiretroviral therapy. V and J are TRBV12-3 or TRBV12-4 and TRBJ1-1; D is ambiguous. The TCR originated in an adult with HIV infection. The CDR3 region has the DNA TGTGCCAGCAGTTTGGGGAGCCGGCGGGGTACGAACACTGAAGCTTTCTTT. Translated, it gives CASSLGSRRGTNTEAFF.